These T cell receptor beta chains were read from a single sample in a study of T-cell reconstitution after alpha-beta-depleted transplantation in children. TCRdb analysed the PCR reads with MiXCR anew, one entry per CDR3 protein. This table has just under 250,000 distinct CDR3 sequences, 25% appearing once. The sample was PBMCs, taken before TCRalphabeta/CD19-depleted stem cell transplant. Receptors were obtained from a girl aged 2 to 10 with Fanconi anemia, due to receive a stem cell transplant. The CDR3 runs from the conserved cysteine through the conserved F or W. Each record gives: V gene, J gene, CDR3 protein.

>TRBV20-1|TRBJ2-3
CSASLTSGGGAMGADTQYF
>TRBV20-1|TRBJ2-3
CSARGGTSGSGDTQYF
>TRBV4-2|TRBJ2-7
CASSQVAGGKTSSYEQYF
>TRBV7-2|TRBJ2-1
CASSLAPGLRGEQFF
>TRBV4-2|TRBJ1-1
CASSQDYTEAFF
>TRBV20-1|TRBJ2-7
CSARDQGPVYEQYF
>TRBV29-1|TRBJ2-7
CSVASTSGVQIYEQYF
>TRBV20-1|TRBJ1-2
CSAPRQANYGYTF
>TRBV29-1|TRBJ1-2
CSVRTGENGYTF
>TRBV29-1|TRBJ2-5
CSFHRDSTGWPQYF
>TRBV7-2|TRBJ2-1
CASSLALAVSYNEQFF
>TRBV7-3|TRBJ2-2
CASSLRRTSGNTGELFF
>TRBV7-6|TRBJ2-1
CASSLRESPYNEQFF
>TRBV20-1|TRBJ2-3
CSARYPSTDTQYF
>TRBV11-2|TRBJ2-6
CASSLTGRGANVLTF
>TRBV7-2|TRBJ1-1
CASSLFTEAFF
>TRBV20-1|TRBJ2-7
CSARGQAAAYEQYF
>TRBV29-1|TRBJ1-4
CSVGTGRNEKLFF
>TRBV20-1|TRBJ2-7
CSAPTSGGWVQYF
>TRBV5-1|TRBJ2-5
CASSPLGQGVRMRTQYF
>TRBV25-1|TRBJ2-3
CASSEYRGAGTDTQYF
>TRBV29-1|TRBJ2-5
CSASVYQETQYF
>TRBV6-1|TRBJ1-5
CASRRTGNQPQHF
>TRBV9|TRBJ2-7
CASSVGRGAYEQYF
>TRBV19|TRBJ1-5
CASTHKDFTGNQPQHF
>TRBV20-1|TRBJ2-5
CSARDGGRGLAGLETQYF
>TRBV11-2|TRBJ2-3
CASQRHSTDTQYF
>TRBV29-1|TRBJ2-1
CSVGQSGEQFF
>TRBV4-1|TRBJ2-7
CASSQDMVVEQYF
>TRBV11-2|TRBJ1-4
CASSLVLKRQGSGYEKLFF
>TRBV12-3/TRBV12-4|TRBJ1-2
CASRVNRENYGYTF
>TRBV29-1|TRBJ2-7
CSVPGIYEQYF
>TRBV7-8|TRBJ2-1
CASSFGSGTSFYNEQFF
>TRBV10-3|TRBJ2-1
CAIGGTSYNEQFF
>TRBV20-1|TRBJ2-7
CSAREGGRGYEQYF
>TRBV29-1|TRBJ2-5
CSVPRVVGQYF
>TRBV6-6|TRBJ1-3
CASSSRSGNTIYF
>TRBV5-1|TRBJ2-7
CASSPDQGFNEQYF
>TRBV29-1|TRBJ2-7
CSVVSTVSYEQYF
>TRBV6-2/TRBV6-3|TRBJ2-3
CASSSTPSGTSGRFADTQYF
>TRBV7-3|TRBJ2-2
CASSPTTFDTGELFF
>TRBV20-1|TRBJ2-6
CSAIESGANVLTF
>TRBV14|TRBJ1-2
CASSQDSSGGYTF
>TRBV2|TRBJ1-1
CASSESTGNTEAFF
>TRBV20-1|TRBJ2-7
CSARDGARSSYEQYF
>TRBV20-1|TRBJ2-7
CSARDRGTGLYEQYF
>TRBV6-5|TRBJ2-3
CASSYGGPRTDTQYF